This entry lists 13 T cell receptor beta chains sequenced from one sample in a study of cytomegalovirus exposure and HLA in healthy donors. In the PCR, 60 Vbeta and 13 Jbeta primers were used. The assay was immunoSEQ multiplex PCR, and TCRdb's table has in-frame clones only and misses some. The data show 75,000 to 80,000 clones, 78% seen once. Input material: PBMCs. The source is a woman in her thirties or forties in good health and CMV-seropositive.

The chain employs TRBV18 and TRBJ1-5; TRBD1 is a possible D gene (6 bases). The CDR3 totals 15 residues. The ends were cut back, 2 bases at V and 4 bases at J, with 12 bases in the middle. Germline V gene sequence: CDR1 KGHSH, CDR2 LQKENI. The CDR3 sequence is CASSPTGGPNQPQHF. The DNA for the CDR3 is TGTGCCAGCTCACCAACGGGGGGCCCGAATCAGCCCCAGCATTTT.

The CDR3 DNA reads TGTGCCAGCAGCTTTGGCGAAGGAGATGAAAAACTGTTTTTT. This gives the protein CASSFGEGDEKLFF. The chain combines TRBV7-2 with TRBJ1-4; D gene ambiguous. CDR3 length: 14 residues. The germline V and J ends were trimmed by 3 bases and 6 bases, with 11 bases remaining between them. Germline CDR1 reads SGHTA; CDR2 reads FQGNSA. Supplemented by reference TRBV7-2 and TRBJ1-4, the full variable domain reads GAGVSQSPSNKVTEKGKDVELRCDPISGHTALYWYRQSLGQGLEFLIYFQGNSAPDKSGLPSDRFSAERTGGSVSTLTIQRTQQEDSAVYLCASSFGEGDEKLFFGSGTQLSVL.

The rearrangement uses TRBV28 and TRBJ2-2; 9 bases map to TRBD1. CDR3 size: 15 residues. The germline CDR1 and CDR2 sequences are MDHEN and SYDVKM. V trimming: 4 bases; J trimming: 4 bases; junction bases outside the gene matches: 4. The CDR3 reads CASSSWTGVTGELFF. CDR3 DNA: TGTGCCAGCAGTTCTTGGACAGGGGTCACCGGGGAGCTGTTTTTT.

A few counts support this clone. The rearrangement joins TRBV30 to TRBJ1-5; TRBD1 aligns across 10 bases. The CDR3 contains 14 residues. Germline CDR1 is GTSNPN and CDR2 is SVGIG (reference sequence). Trimming took 0 bases from V and 7 from J; bases not matched to a gene: 3. The CDR3: CAWSVGTGEQPQHF. The DNA for the CDR3 is TGTGCCTGGAGTGTAGGGACAGGGGAGCAGCCCCAGCATTTT.

This chain uses TRBV28 with TRBJ2-2, with TRBD1 identical over 11 bases. This CDR3 has 15 amino acids. J lost 6 bases, V lost 5 bases, and 5 bases had no gene match. Germline V gives CDR1 MDHEN, CDR2 SYDVKM. This CDR3 is CASSRTGGAAGELFF. Here the CDR3 DNA reads TGTGCCAGCAGTCGGACAGGGGGCGCCGCCGGGGAGCTGTTTTTT.

The chain has TRBV7-4 and TRBJ2-7; 9 nucleotides agree with TRBD2. The CDR3 has 16 residues. Germline lookup yields CDR1 SGHVT and CDR2 SQSDAQ. V lost 1 base and J lost 3; bases outside the gene matches: 7. CDR3 sequence: CASSLGGSGGFYEQYF. The CDR3 DNA is TGTGCCAGCAGCTTAGGAGGTAGCGGGGGTTTCTACGAGCAGTACTTC.

The genes are TRBV30 and TRBJ2-2; 11 nucleotides agree with TRBD2. From germline, CDR1 is GTSNPN and CDR2 SVGIG (reference sequence). Trimming took 5 bases from V and 0 from J; bases not matched to a gene: 8. This CDR3 has 17 amino acids. The CDR3 sequence is CAWGFLAGGANTGELFF. In nucleotides, the CDR3 is TGTGCCTGGGGCTTTCTAGCGGGGGGTGCGAACACCGGGGAGCTGTTTTTT.

This clone was detected only a few times. V and J are TRBV7-3 and TRBJ1-2; D gene ambiguous. The germline CDR1 and CDR2 sequences are SGHTA and FQGTGA. Trimming shortened V by 4 bases and J by 2 bases, and 11 bases separated the two germline ends. This CDR3 has 14 residues. CDR3 in amino acids: CASSSKPENYGYTF. The CDR3, as DNA: TGTGCCAGCAGCTCCAAGCCGGAGAACTATGGCTACACCTTC.

This chain uses TRBV9 with TRBJ2-1; possibly TRBD2 for D (7 bases). Per the germline V gene, CDR1 is SGDLS and CDR2 is YYNGEE. The CDR3 covers 15 residues. With 4 bases removed from V and 7 bases from J, the gap between germline ends came to 18 bases. The CDR3 DNA sequence: TGTGCCAGCAGCCCGAGGGTGGGGGGGCGGAATGAGCAGTTCTTC. Translating gives CASSPRVGGRNEQFF.

The J gene is TRBJ2-7, the V gene TRBV7-9; 7 bases map to TRBD1. From germline, CDR1 is SEHNR and CDR2 FQNEAQ (reference sequence). V shed 3 bases and J 4 bases; nucleotides not matched to a gene: 6. The CDR3 consists of 14 residues. Here the CDR3 reads CASSLDRTRYEQYF. The CDR3, as DNA: TGTGCCAGCAGCTTGGACAGGACAAGATACGAGCAGTACTTC.

The rearrangement joins TRBV7-8 to TRBJ1-4; 9 nucleotides line up with TRBD1. J was trimmed by 6 bases and V by 3 bases; bases with no gene match: 2. Germline V gene data show CDR1 as SGHVS and CDR2 as FQNEAQ. This CDR3 spans 14 amino acids. This chain's CDR3 is CASSLGTGYEKLFF. In DNA, the CDR3 is TGTGCCAGCAGCTTGGGGACAGGGTATGAAAAACTGTTTTTT.

This clone was seen more than once but under ten times. The chain couples TRBV7-8 to TRBJ2-7, with a weak D call TRBD2 (6 bases). The CDR3 has 15 amino acids. V shed 5 bases and J shed 5 bases, with 19 bases lying between them. The germline CDR1 and CDR2 sequences are SGHVS and FQNEAQ. CDR3 loop: CASSPGPGRRDEQYF. Written as DNA, the CDR3 is TGTGCCAGCAGCCCCGGCCCAGGGAGGAGGGACGAGCAGTACTTC.

The gene calls are TRBV28 and TRBJ1-2, with D maybe TRBD1 (6 bases). The germline CDR1 and CDR2 sequences are MDHEN and SYDVKM. The CDR3 runs 13 residues. Trimming removed 10 bases from V and 3 bases from J, with 15 bases in between. The CDR3 DNA sequence: TGTGCCACGTTCACAGGGTATGACTATGGCTACACCTTC. It specifies CATFTGYDYGYTF.